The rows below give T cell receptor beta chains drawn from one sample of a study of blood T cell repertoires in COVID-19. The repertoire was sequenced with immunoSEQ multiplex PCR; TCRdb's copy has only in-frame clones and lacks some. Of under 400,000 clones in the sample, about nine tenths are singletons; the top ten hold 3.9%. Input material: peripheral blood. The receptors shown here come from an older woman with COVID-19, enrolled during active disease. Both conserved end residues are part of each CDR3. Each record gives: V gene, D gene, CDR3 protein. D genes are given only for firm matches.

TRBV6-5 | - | CASSYSRGYNEQFF
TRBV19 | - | CASNTGKRVGNEQFF
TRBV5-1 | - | CASSLGDGSEQFF
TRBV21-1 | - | CASSKDRAHNYGYTF
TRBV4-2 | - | CASSPRLLMAGGYTF
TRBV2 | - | CASTYSGANVLTF
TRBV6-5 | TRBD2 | CASSSGGAGENEQYF
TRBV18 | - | CASSTSSYNSPLHF
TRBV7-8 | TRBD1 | CASSLRQGVTEAFF
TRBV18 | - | CASSPGSGYTF
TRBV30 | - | CGGGGNNSPLHF
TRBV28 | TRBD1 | CASSLGGQIYGYTF
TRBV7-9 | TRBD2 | CASSLLAGGRTDTQYF
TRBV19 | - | CASSIGGRSTDTQYF
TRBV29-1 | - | CSAQSGLELFF
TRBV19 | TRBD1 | CASSRGTGGNYGYTF
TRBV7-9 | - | CASSRLGTLKHF
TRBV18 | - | CASSSGGATNEKLFF
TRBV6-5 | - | CATLQQGRQNTEAFF
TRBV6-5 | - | CASSYAWGREDTEAFF
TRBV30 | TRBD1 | CAWAGQGNQPQHF
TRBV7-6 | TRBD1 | CASSLPDRGREKLFF
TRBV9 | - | CASSNYLPSGANVLTF
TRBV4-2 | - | CASSQGGTNEKLFF
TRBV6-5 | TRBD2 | CASRTGTRNEQFF
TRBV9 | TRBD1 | CASSGTGGNEKLFF
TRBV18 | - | CASSPAWTPDQPQHF
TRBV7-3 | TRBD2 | CASSLGAGGPETQYF
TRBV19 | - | CASHGMGAPHNEQFF
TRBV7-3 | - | CASSSTGLNTEAFF
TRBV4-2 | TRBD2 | CASRASGTDTQYF
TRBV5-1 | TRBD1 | CASSFRGLGNYGYTF
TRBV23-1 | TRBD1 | CASSQSKRDRSSLGNSPLHF
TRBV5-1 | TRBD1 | CASSLQGELSGNTIYF
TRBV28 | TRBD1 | CASNSRGVSYGYTF
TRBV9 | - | CASSVGGGSYNEQFF
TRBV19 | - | CASRTRQISKTEAFF
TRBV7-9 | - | CASSRRMRASNTEAFF
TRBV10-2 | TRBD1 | CASRDRTYEQYF
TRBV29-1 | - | CSVAAGYEQYF
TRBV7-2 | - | CASSLVQGVGQPQHF
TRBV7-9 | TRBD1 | CASSHRGQGAYNEQFF
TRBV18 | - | CASSPPGGAGGYTF
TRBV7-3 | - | CASSPSDSSYNEQFF
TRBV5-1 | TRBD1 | CASRLGTGGVETQYF
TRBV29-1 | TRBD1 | CSVRTGLYEQYF
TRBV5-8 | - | CASSLERGKNIQYF
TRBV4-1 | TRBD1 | CASSHLPGQVYSGANVLTF
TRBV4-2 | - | CASSQEATGFNYGYTF
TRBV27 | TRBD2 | CASRSLGSSGGTDSYEQYF
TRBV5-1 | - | CASSLDGVDEKLFF
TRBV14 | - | CASSQVTGQMNTEAFF
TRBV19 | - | CASGILGGGYSNQPQHF
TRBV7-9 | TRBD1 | CASSVGTDSSGNTIYF
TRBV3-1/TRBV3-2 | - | CASSQEYSYGYTF
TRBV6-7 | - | CARKNRVNYGYTF
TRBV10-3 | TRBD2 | CAIRGGTQDTGELFF
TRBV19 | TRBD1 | CASILTGMNTEAFF
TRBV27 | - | CASSLRQGLGEQYF
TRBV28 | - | CASSLSFRRGQGQFF